One sample yielded the 23 T cell receptor beta chains listed below, sequenced in a study of blood T cell repertoires in COVID-19. Assay: immunoSEQ multiplex PCR; the TCRdb copy retains only in-frame clones and omits some. This table holds 100,000 to 150,000 clones, about 90% found once. The sample comprised peripheral blood. The receptors come from a man aged 50-60 years with COVID-19, enrolled during active disease.

The V gene is TRBV10-2, the J gene TRBJ1-3; unclear D gene. The CDR3 consists of 11 residues. The V end lost 8 bases, the J end lost 4 bases, and 6 bases lay between the germline ends. Per germline, CDR1 WSHSY and CDR2 SAAADI. CDR3 sequence: CASRVGNTIYF. Written as DNA, the CDR3 is TGCGCCAGCCGGGTCGGAAACACCATATATTTT.

V is TRBV6-1 and J is TRBJ2-5; 13 nucleotides match TRBD2. Germline loops: CDR1 MNHNS, CDR2 SASEGT. The CDR3 is 15 amino acids. V dropped 3 bases and J dropped 5; count of bases not matched to a gene: 3. The CDR3 region is CASSDVTSGRETQYF. DNA for the CDR3: TGTGCCAGCAGTGATGTGACTAGCGGGAGGGAGACCCAGTACTTC.

The chain couples TRBV4-1 to TRBJ1-2; unclear D gene. The ends were cut back, 4 bases at V and 8 bases at J, with 17 bases in the middle. Germline V gives CDR1 MGHRA, CDR2 YSYEKL. CDR3 length equals 14 residues. The CDR3: CASSLPNPSRGYTF. DNA for the CDR3: TGCGCCAGCAGCCTTCCAAACCCAAGTCGGGGCTACACCTTC.

A single count supports this clone. In nucleotides, the CDR3 is TGTGCCCTAACTCGGGAGAGGCGGCGTTACAATGAGCAGTTCTTC. Translated: CALTRERRRYNEQFF. This chain uses TRBV19 with TRBJ2-1; D perhaps matches TRBD2 (6 bases). The CDR3 is 15 residues long. V shed 11 bases and J shed 4 bases, with 21 bases lying between them. CDR1 LNHDA and CDR2 SQIVND come from the germline V gene (reference sequence).

In this sample, this clone turned up once. V usage is TRBV28 and J usage is TRBJ2-7; 7 nucleotides align to TRBD2. Germline CDR1 MDHEN, CDR2 SYDVKM. J lost 5 bases, V lost 3 bases, and 7 bases had no gene match. The CDR3 totals 14 residues. CDR3 protein: CASSLGGGPHEQYF. CDR3 bases: TGTGCCAGCAGTTTGGGGGGAGGGCCCCACGAGCAGTACTTC.

This chain connects TRBV30 to TRBJ2-5; 9 nucleotides match TRBD2. J was trimmed by 2 bases and V by 0 bases; bases with no gene match: 4. The CDR3 is made up of 15 amino acids. Germline CDR1 and CDR2: GTSNPN and SVGIG (reference sequence). The DNA for the CDR3 is TGTGCCTGGAGTGTAAAGCTAGCGGGACAAGAGACCCAGTACTTC. Its protein product is CAWSVKLAGQETQYF.

The chain recombines TRBV5-1 with TRBJ2-1, with D possibly being TRBD2 (6 bases). V lost 0 bases and J 9 bases, leaving 13 bases between the germline ends. Germline CDR1 and CDR2: SGHRS and YFSETQ. The CDR3 is made up of 14 amino acids. CDR3 coding DNA: TGCGCCAGCAGCTTGGCCGGGGACTTGAGTGAGCAGTTCTTC. Protein sequence: CASSLAGDLSEQFF.

The CDR3 protein is CASSLEVAGGSFTYEQYF. The CDR3 nucleotides are TGTGCCAGCAGCTTAGAGGTAGCGGGAGGATCTTTCACCTACGAGCAGTACTTC. The chain employs TRBV7-2 and TRBJ2-7; TRBD2 matches 10 bases. Germline CDR1 and CDR2: SGHTA and FQGNSA. The CDR3 has 18 amino acids. V was pared by 1 base and J by 2 bases, with 11 bases of the junction left unmatched.

The gene calls are TRBV28 and TRBJ2-1; 9 bases match TRBD1. The CDR3 is 16 amino acids. In germline, CDR1 is MDHEN, CDR2 SYDVKM. The V gene end was trimmed by 3 bases and the J gene end by 1 base; junction bases not matched to a gene: 4. The DNA for the CDR3 is TGTGCCAGCAGTTTGCCCGGGACAGGGTCCTACAATGAGCAGTTCTTC. Amino acid sequence: CASSLPGTGSYNEQFF.

The chain employs TRBV27 and TRBJ2-7; 7 bases line up with TRBD2. This CDR3 has 13 amino acids. Germline-derived CDR1 and CDR2 are MNHEY and SMNVEV (reference sequence). V trimming: 7 bases; J trimming: 3 bases; junction bases outside the gene matches: 6. The CDR3 spells CASMAGDRYEQYF. DNA for the CDR3: TGTGCCAGCATGGCGGGAGACCGCTACGAGCAGTACTTC.

This sequence joins TRBV6-2 or TRBV6-3 and TRBJ1-5; 8 bases line up with TRBD1. With 2 bases clipped from V and 3 bases from J, the junction kept 6 bases outside the gene matches. Germline CDR1 reads MNHEY; CDR2 reads SVGEGT. This CDR3 region has 16 residues. Here the CDR3 DNA reads TGTGCCAGCAGTTACGTCCGGACAGGGATCAATCAGCCCCAGCATTTT. Its protein is CASSYVRTGINQPQHF.

The rearrangement joins TRBV5-1 to TRBJ2-2, with D perhaps TRBD2 (5 bases). The CDR3 runs 14 residues. Per the germline V gene, CDR1 is SGHRS and CDR2 is YFSETQ. V was trimmed by 4 bases and J by 6 bases, leaving 13 bases between them. The CDR3 nucleotides are TGCGCCAGCAGCACTCAAACGGGATCCGGGGAGCTGTTTTTT. Encoded protein: CASSTQTGSGELFF.

The chain is built from TRBV10-2 and TRBJ1-1; D is undetermined. V dropped 6 bases and J dropped 1 base, with 15 bases sitting between them. The CDR3 sequence is 15 residues long. The V gene's germline CDR1 is WSHSY and CDR2 SAAADI. CDR3 protein: CASSPLEEGNTEAFF. In DNA, the CDR3 is TGCGCCAGCAGCCCCCTGGAGGAGGGGAACACTGAAGCTTTCTTT.

This chain uses TRBV19 with TRBJ2-3; 12 bases line up with TRBD2. In germline, CDR1 is LNHDA, CDR2 SQIVND (reference sequence). V lost 4 bases, J lost 0 bases, and 2 bases stayed unmatched. This CDR3 is built from 16 residues. The CDR3 region is CASSTGTSGSTDTQYF. For the CDR3, the DNA is TGTGCCAGTAGTACCGGGACTAGCGGGAGCACAGATACGCAGTATTTT.

The V call is TRBV4-1, the J call TRBJ2-7; 8 bases fit TRBD2. CDR1 and CDR2 from the germline V gene are MGHRA and YSYEKL. The CDR3 consists of 15 residues. V gave up 4 bases and J gave up 2 bases; unmatched junction bases: 7. CDR3 bases: TGCGCCAGCAGCCTTGAAGCGGGAGCCCCCTACGAGCAGTACTTC. Amino acids: CASSLEAGAPYEQYF.

The chain couples TRBV9 to TRBJ1-1; D may be TRBD1 (5 bases). The V end was cut by 3 bases, the J end by 4 bases, with 16 bases between. The germline CDR1 and CDR2 sequences are SGDLS and YYNGEE. This CDR3 spans 15 amino acids. CDR3 sequence: CASSAAGMVSTEAFF. The CDR3 nucleotides are TGTGCCAGCAGCGCCGCAGGGATGGTGAGCACTGAAGCTTTCTTT.

The V and J genes are TRBV30 and TRBJ1-6; D unresolved. The germline V gene encodes CDR1 GTSNPN and CDR2 SVGIG (reference sequence). Between the trimmed V and J ends, which lost 4 bases and 10 bases, there was a span of 20 bases. The CDR3 loop spans 15 amino acids. CDR3 bases: TGTGCCTGGACCGAAAGATCCTGGTACTCCTCACCCCTCCACTTT. Translating it yields CAWTERSWYSSPLHF.

The CDR3 here is CASNERPSSYNEQFF. The CDR3 bases are TGTGCCAGCAACGAGCGGCCGAGCTCCTACAATGAGCAGTTCTTC. The chain recombines TRBV28 with TRBJ2-1; possible D gene TRBD2, 5 bases. This CDR3 contains 15 residues. Trimming left V 7 bases short and J 0 bases short, with 13 bases between. Germline V gene sequence: CDR1 MDHEN, CDR2 SYDVKM. The variable domain in full, completed from reference TRBV28 and TRBJ2-1, reads DVKVTQSSRYLVKRTGEKVFLECVQDMDHENMFWYRQDPGLGLRLIYFSYDVKMKEKGDIPEGYSVSREKKERFSLILESASTNQTSMYLCASNERPSSYNEQFFGPGTRLTVL.

This clone was seen just once. V gene TRBV18 combines with J gene TRBJ2-3; D might be TRBD2 (6 bases). V lost 6 bases and J 9 bases, leaving 19 bases between the germline ends. The germline CDR1 and CDR2 sequences are KGHSH and LQKENI. CDR3 length equals 14 residues. The CDR3, as DNA: TGTGCCAGCTCCCGGGGGTCATTGGCCGACACGCAGTATTTT. Translating gives CASSRGSLADTQYF.

The chain couples TRBV11-3 to TRBJ2-1; no definite D call. The CDR3 consists of 13 residues. Trimming removed 3 bases from V and 7 bases from J, with 10 bases in between. Germline V gene sequence: CDR1 SGHNT, CDR2 YENEEA. CDR3 sequence (DNA): TGTGCCAGCAGCTTTGTAGGCGGTAATGAGCAGTTCTTC. It translates to CASSFVGGNEQFF. The whole variable domain, remainder taken from reference TRBV11-3 and TRBJ2-1, is EAGVVQSPRYKIIEKKQPVAFWCNPISGHNTLYWYLQNLGQGPELLIRYENEEAVDDSQLPKDRFSAERLKGVDSTLKIQPAELGDSAVYLCASSFVGGNEQFFGPGTRLTVL.

The chain links TRBV7-8 to TRBJ2-2; the match to TRBD2 covers 12 bases. CDR1 is SGHVS and CDR2 is FQNEAQ in the germline V gene. CDR3 size: 15 residues. Trimming removed 1 base from V and 6 bases from J; junction bases left unmatched: 0. The CDR3 sequence is CASSLGTSGAGELFF. Written as DNA, the CDR3 is TGTGCCAGCAGCTTAGGGACTAGCGGGGCCGGGGAGCTGTTTTTT.

The rearrangement links TRBV11-3 to TRBJ2-5; D is perhaps TRBD2 (7 bases). Trimming cost V 0 bases and J 5 bases, with 13 bases left between them. The CDR3 runs 15 residues. Germline V gives CDR1 SGHNT, CDR2 YENEEA. In DNA, the CDR3 is TGTGCCAGCAGCTTAGATGGGGGGGCTCGGGAGACCCAGTACTTC. This sequence encodes CASSLDGGARETQYF.

The chain employs TRBV19 and TRBJ2-3; tentative D call: TRBD1 (6 bases). Germline V gene sequence: CDR1 LNHDA, CDR2 SQIVND (reference sequence). The germline V and J ends were trimmed by 1 base and 0 bases, with 14 bases remaining between them. This CDR3 spans 17 amino acids. CDR3 nucleotides: TGTGCCAGTAGTATAGTGGGGCGCAGGGGAAGCACAGATACGCAGTATTTT. This encodes CASSIVGRRGSTDTQYF.